This T cell receptor beta chain was captured in a study of T cells in tuberculosis. The wider study: The T cells targeted glucose monomycolate, a mycobacterial lipid, via CD1B. In South Africa, adults with active tuberculosis were compared with IGRA-negative and latently infected IGRA-positive adolescents. Whole-study results and caveats: GEM motif frequencies gave 55% to 75% accuracy; the GMM repertoire gave about 90%.

Germline values: CDR1 SNHLY, CDR2 FYNNEI. Unmatched junction bases numbered 8, after V lost 2 bases and J lost 8 bases. CDR3 length: 15 amino acids. Adolescents were screened for latent TB by skin test and IGRA. Concerning this clone itself: The antigen remains undetermined.

Assay used: immunoSEQ multiplex PCR; TCRdb lists only in-frame clones, some missing. This table holds roughly 30,000 clones, approximately 90% found once. Specimen: PBMCs. This chain joins TRBV2 and TRBJ2-5, with TRBD1 matching over 10 bases. This TCR was recovered from a donor aged 10-30 years with latent tuberculosis or without tuberculosis infection. The CDR3 DNA is TGTGCCAGCAGTGAATGGGGACAGGGGAGAATTACCCAGTACTTC. It encodes CASSEWGQGRITQYF.